A selection of T cell receptor beta chains follows, all from one sample in a study of blood T cell repertoires in COVID-19. Libraries were prepared by immunoSEQ multiplex PCR; TCRdb keeps only in-frame clonotypes and omits some of them. The sample comprises roughly 500,000 clones, about 88% of which are singletons, and approximately 0.9% rests with the top ten. Sequencing input: peripheral blood. These receptors were taken from a man between 18 and 35 years old with COVID-19, enrolled during active disease. Both conserved end residues are part of each CDR3. D genes are given only for firm matches. Clone size appears in some rows only: once, few, many, or a class for an expanded clone.

14	TRBJ1-1	TRBV18	.	.	TGTGCCAGCTCACCCTCCGGGGGGCGCGTGGAAGCTTTCTTT	CASSPSGGRVEAFF
12	TRBJ2-1	TRBV12-3/TRBV12-4	.	TRBD1	TGTGCCGGATCGACAGGGCTAAATGAGCAGTTCTTC	CAGSTGLNEQFF
15	TRBJ1-6	TRBV5-6	.	.	TGTGCCAGCAGCTTGAGAGGGACTGGGAATTCACCCCTCCACTTT	CASSLRGTGNSPLHF
17	TRBJ2-5	TRBV3-1/TRBV3-2	once	.	TGTGCCAGCAGCCACCGACAGTCGAGGCTGGCACTACAGACCCAGTACTTC	CASSHRQSRLALQTQYF
12	TRBJ2-5	TRBV12-3/TRBV12-4	.	.	TGTGCCAGCAGTCCCGGAACAGGGACCCAGTACTTC	CASSPGTGTQYF
15	TRBJ2-6	TRBV5-1	.	TRBD1	TGCGCCAGCGGCACAGGGGTCTCTGGGGCCAACGTCCTGACTTTC	CASGTGVSGANVLTF
12	TRBJ2-2	TRBV2	.	.	TGTGCCAGCACGGCGAACACCGGGGAGCTGTTTTTT	CASTANTGELFF
13	TRBJ2-3	TRBV30	.	.	TGTGCCTGGACCTCCCGGGGGTCAGATACGCAGTATTTT	CAWTSRGSDTQYF
15	TRBJ1-2	TRBV6-1	.	.	TGTGCCAGCAGTGAAAATCCGAGGGGGAACTATGGCTACACCTTC	CASSENPRGNYGYTF
15	TRBJ2-6	TRBV6-2/TRBV6-3	.	.	TGTGCCAGCAGTTACAGGGGAACTGGGGCCAACGTCCTGACTTTC	CASSYRGTGANVLTF
15	TRBJ1-5	TRBV2	.	.	TGTGCCAGCAGTGGAGGCAGGGCTTCCAATCAGCCCCAGCATTTT	CASSGGRASNQPQHF
11	TRBJ2-7	TRBV5-1	.	.	TGCGCCAGCACGAATTCGGGTGAGCAGTACTTC	CASTNSGEQYF
14	TRBJ1-6	TRBV6-5	.	TRBD1	TGTGCCAGCAGCATCACAGGGGGCAATTCACCCCTCCACTTT	CASSITGGNSPLHF
13	TRBJ1-2	TRBV2	.	.	TGTGCCAGCATCACGGGACAATGGTGGGGCTACACCTTC	CASITGQWWGYTF
13	TRBJ2-2	TRBV5-1	once	.	TGCGCCAGCAGCTTGCGAGTGGCCGGGGAGCTGTTTTTT	CASSLRVAGELFF
15	TRBJ2-1	TRBV5-6	.	TRBD2	TGTGCCAGCAGCGTGACTAGCGGGAGTAGTTATGAGCAGTTCTTC	CASSVTSGSSYEQFF
14	TRBJ2-7	TRBV5-4	.	.	TGTGCCAGCAGCTTTGGCGGCAGCACCTACGAGCAGTACTTC	CASSFGGSTYEQYF
14	TRBJ2-5	TRBV5-4	.	TRBD2	TGTGCCAGCAGCGTGGGGACTAGCCAAGAGACCCAGTACTTC	CASSVGTSQETQYF
13	TRBJ2-7	TRBV13	.	.	TGTGCCAGCAGCTTAAGGCAGGGTTATGAGCAGTACTTC	CASSLRQGYEQYF
13	TRBJ1-3	TRBV12-3/TRBV12-4	.	.	TGTGCCAGCAGGACTGGCTCTGGAAACACCATATATTTT	CASRTGSGNTIYF
13	TRBJ2-2	TRBV24-1	.	.	TGTGCCACCAGGGACAGCTACACCGGGGAGCTGTTTTTT	CATRDSYTGELFF
13	TRBJ2-3	TRBV7-9	.	.	TGTGCCAGCAGCCCATCGGTTGGTCCCCCGCAGTATTTT	CASSPSVGPPQYF
16	TRBJ2-3	TRBV28	.	TRBD2	TGTGCCAGCAGTTTCGTTAGCGGGGATAGCACAGATACGCAGTATTTT	CASSFVSGDSTDTQYF
15	TRBJ1-5	TRBV10-2	.	TRBD1	TGCGCCAGCTCACGCTCAGGGGGTGGGAATCAGCCCCAGCATTTT	CASSRSGGGNQPQHF
13	TRBJ1-2	TRBV6-1	.	.	TGTGCCAGCAGTGCAGCCCAGAACTATGGCTACACCTTC	CASSAAQNYGYTF
12	TRBJ2-1	TRBV3-1/TRBV3-2	.	.	TGTGCCAGCAGCCAAAACCGGGATGAGCAGTTCTTC	CASSQNRDEQFF
15	TRBJ2-7	TRBV5-1	once	.	TGCGCCAGCAGATCCGGGGGAACGAGCTCCTACGAGCAGTACTTC	CASRSGGTSSYEQYF
15	TRBJ2-1	TRBV2	.	.	TGTGCCAGCAGCCCTCAGGGGATCTCCTACAATGAGCAGTTCTTC	CASSPQGISYNEQFF
13	TRBJ1-3	TRBV14	.	.	TGTGCCAGCAGCCCCCGCCCGGAGTCGACCATATATTTT	CASSPRPESTIYF
15	TRBJ1-3	TRBV25-1	.	.	TGTGCCAGCAGTGACGCAGGGCACCCTGGAAACACCATATATTTT	CASSDAGHPGNTIYF
14	TRBJ1-6	TRBV11-2	.	.	TGTGCCAGCAGCTTTTCGGGGGACGGGTCACCCCTCCACTTT	CASSFSGDGSPLHF
15	TRBJ2-2	TRBV7-9	once	TRBD1	TGTGCCAGCAGCACCGGGACAGGGAACACCGGGGAGCTGTTTTTT	CASSTGTGNTGELFF
13	TRBJ2-1	TRBV5-1	once	.	TGCGCCAGCAGCTTGGCGGCGGGCAATGAGCAGTTCTTC	CASSLAAGNEQFF
15	TRBJ1-2	TRBV15	few	.	TGTGCCACCAGCAGAGGGACAGACATTAACTATGGCTACACCTTC	CATSRGTDINYGYTF
14	TRBJ2-1	TRBV6-4	.	TRBD2	TGTGCCAGCAGTGATGGGGGGGTTTACAATGAGCAGTTCTTC	CASSDGGVYNEQFF
14	TRBJ2-1	TRBV19	.	.	TGTGCCAGTAGCCGGGACTCGCGTACTTATGAGCAGTTCTTC	CASSRDSRTYEQFF
11	TRBJ2-1	TRBV20-1	.	.	TGCAGTGCCTCAGTTTACAATGAGCAGTTCTTC	CSASVYNEQFF
15	TRBJ2-7	TRBV4-1	.	.	TGCGCCAGCAGCCAACCAACAGGGTATGTCTACGAGCAGTACTTC	CASSQPTGYVYEQYF
16	TRBJ2-3	TRBV18	.	TRBD1	TGTGCCAGCTCATCTGGGGCAGGGGGCGCGGGAGATACGCAGTATTTT	CASSSGAGGAGDTQYF
14	TRBJ1-2	TRBV6-5	.	TRBD1	TGTGCCAGCAGTACGGGACAGGGATACTATGGCTACACCTTC	CASSTGQGYYGYTF
14	TRBJ1-5	TRBV6-5	.	.	TGTGCCACCTCCCCGGGTTATAGCAATCAGCCCCAGCATTTT	CATSPGYSNQPQHF
14	TRBJ1-2	TRBV6-6	.	TRBD1	TGTGCCAGCAGTTCCAGACTGACAGGGAATTCCTACACCTTC	CASSSRLTGNSYTF
17	TRBJ1-2	TRBV23-1	few	.	TGCGCCAGCAGTCAATCGACGCTGGGGGGGCGCCTCCATGGCTACACCTTC	CASSQSTLGGRLHGYTF
16	TRBJ2-3	TRBV18	.	.	TGTGCCAGCTCACCCAGGGCCGGCGCTCGCACAGATACGCAGTATTTT	CASSPRAGARTDTQYF
15	TRBJ2-1	TRBV6-5	.	TRBD2	TGTGCCAGCAGGGTAACTAGCGGGAGAAACAATGAGCAGTTCTTC	CASRVTSGRNNEQFF
12	TRBJ1-2	TRBV29-1	.	TRBD1	TGCAGCGTTGTATTACAGGGGGAAGGCTACACCTTC	CSVVLQGEGYTF
12	TRBJ1-1	TRBV19	.	.	TGTGCCAGTAGTATATCGAGGTCTGAAGCTTTCTTT	CASSISRSEAFF
16	TRBJ1-5	TRBV6-1	.	.	TGTGCCAGCAGTGAGTCAGGGGCCTTAAGCAATCAGCCCCAGCATTTT	CASSESGALSNQPQHF
16	TRBJ2-1	TRBV18	.	.	TGTGCCAGCTCACCGAGGGGGGGCCTCTCCTACAATGAGCAGTTCTTC	CASSPRGGLSYNEQFF
15	TRBJ2-7	TRBV27	.	TRBD2	TGTGCCAGCAGTTTATCGGCGGGGGGAACTCGGGAGCAGTACTTC	CASSLSAGGTREQYF
15	TRBJ2-1	TRBV18	few	TRBD1	TGTGCCAGTCATCCCGGGACAGGAGGGACCAATGAGCAGTTCTTC	CASHPGTGGTNEQFF
13	TRBJ2-7	TRBV19	.	.	TGTGCCAGTAGTATGGGACTTGGTCAGGAGCAGTACTTC	CASSMGLGQEQYF
16	TRBJ1-1	TRBV18	.	.	TGTGCCAGCTCACCGGAGTCGGGGGGACGGAACACTGAAGCTTTCTTT	CASSPESGGRNTEAFF